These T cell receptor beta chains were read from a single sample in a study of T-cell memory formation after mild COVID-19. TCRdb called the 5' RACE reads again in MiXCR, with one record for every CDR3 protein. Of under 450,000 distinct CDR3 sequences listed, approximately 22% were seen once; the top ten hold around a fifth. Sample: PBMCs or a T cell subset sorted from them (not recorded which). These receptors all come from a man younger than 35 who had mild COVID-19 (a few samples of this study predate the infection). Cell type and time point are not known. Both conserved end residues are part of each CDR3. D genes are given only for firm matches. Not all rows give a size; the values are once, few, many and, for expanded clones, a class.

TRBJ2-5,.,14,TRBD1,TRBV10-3,TGTGCCATCAGGGAGACAGGGGGCGCTGAGACCCAGTACTTC,CAIRETGGAETQYF
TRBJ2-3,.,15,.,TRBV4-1,TGCGCCAGCAGCCAATCCGGAGGAGGCACAGATACGCAGTATTTT,CASSQSGGGTDTQYF
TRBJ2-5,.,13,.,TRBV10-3,TGTGCCATCAAAGGGGACAACCAAGAGACCCAGTACTTC,CAIKGDNQETQYF
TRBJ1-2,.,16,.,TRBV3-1,TGTGCCAGCAGCCAAGCACCGGGCCGCAGGGTCCATGGCTACACCTTC,CASSQAPGRRVHGYTF
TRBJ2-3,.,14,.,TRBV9,TGTGCCAGCAGCGCTGACCGGGACGTCGATACGCAGTATTTT,CASSADRDVDTQYF
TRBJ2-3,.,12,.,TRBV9,TGTGCCAGCAGCGGGCCCCCAGATACGCAGTATTTT,CASSGPPDTQYF
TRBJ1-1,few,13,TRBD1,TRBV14,TGTGCCACCACCCCAGGGGGGAACACTGAAGCTTTCTTT,CATTPGGNTEAFF
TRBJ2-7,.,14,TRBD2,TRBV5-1,TGCGCCAGCAGCCCGGGGGGGGGACTCGACGAGCAGTACTTC,CASSPGGGLDEQYF
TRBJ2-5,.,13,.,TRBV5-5,TGTGCCAGCAGCTGGGGCTGGGAAGAGACCCAGTACTTC,CASSWGWEETQYF
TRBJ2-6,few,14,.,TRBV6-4,TGTGCCAGCAGTGAGTGGTCTGGGGCCAACGTCCTGACTTTC,CASSEWSGANVLTF